This TCR beta chain was recorded in a study of monozygotic twins with inflammatory bowel disease. No DNA is given; TCRdb re-called the 5' RACE reads and lists each CDR3 protein once. The sample has around 230,000 distinct CDR3 sequences. The CDR3 has 15 amino acids. CDR1 is SGHRS and CDR2 is YFSETQ in the germline V gene. The V and J genes are TRBV5-1 and TRBJ2-2; TCRdb lists TRBD1, though no DNA is available to test this call. The sequence was obtained from a human donor with ulcerative colitis or Crohn's disease, or a healthy co-twin of an affected twin (not recorded which). The sample comprised blood. CDR3 loop: CASSVRRGDTGELFF.